This TCR beta chain was profiled in a study of blood T cell repertoires in COVID-19. About the research overall: From the United States, Italy and Spain came samples of acute and convalescent COVID-19. T cells, B-cell-depleted T cells, or PBMCs provided the cDNA or gDNA that served as material.

Original processing methods: Quantification of nucleated cells was approximated via reference gene primer amplification. Only in-frame clones appear in the TCRdb table, and some are missing; sequencing was by immunoSEQ multiplex PCR. V and J calls plus clone size are reproduced from that table; the DNA served to infer D and trimming. This sample has about 99,000 clones, with roughly nine tenths found just once. This CDR3 is built from 13 residues. With 2 bases removed from V and 5 bases from J, the gap between germline ends came to 7 bases. Germline V gene lookup returns CDR1 KGHSH and CDR2 LQKENI. The V gene is TRBV18, the J gene TRBJ1-5; D gene uncertain. This TCR came from a woman at least 80 years old in a cohort sampled during active COVID-19. The material sequenced was peripheral blood. The CDR3 loop is CASSPSRDQPQHF. The CDR3, as DNA: TGTGCCAGCTCACCATCGAGGGATCAGCCCCAGCATTTT. Full variable domain (rest looked up from reference TRBV18 and TRBJ1-5): NAGVMQNPRHLVRRRGQEARLRCSPMKGHSHVYWYRQLPEEGLKFMVYLQKENIIDESGMPKERFSAEFPKEGPSILRIQQVVRGDSAAYFCASSPSRDQPQHFGDGTRLSIL.